Reported below is one TCR beta chain. The data are from a study of blood T cell repertoires in COVID-19. Study-wide background: Italy, Spain and the United States were the sources of the convalescent and acute COVID-19 samples. The cDNA or gDNA used as material had been derived from T cells, B-cell-depleted T cells, or PBMCs.

Germline V CDR1 and CDR2: SGHTA, FQGNSA. The CDR3 contains 12 residues. The ends were cut back, 2 bases at V and 11 bases at J, with 13 bases in the middle. Authors' analysis steps: Reference gene primer amplification in the assay estimated nucleated cell counts. Generated by immunoSEQ multiplex PCR, the TCRdb table keeps only in-frame clones and is missing some. The V and J calls and clone size come from that table; D and trimming were worked out from the DNA. Among around 63,000 clones listed, roughly 78% were seen once. The chain has TRBV7-2 and TRBJ2-7; D unclear. The specimen was peripheral blood. The clonotype comes from a human donor in a cohort sampled during active COVID-19. The CDR3 sequence is CASSLRREGKYF. The CDR3 coding sequence is TGTGCCAGCAGCTTACGGAGAGAAGGTAAGTACTTC.